What follows are 15 T cell receptor beta chains derived from one specimen sequenced in a study of patients and donors after allogeneic stem cell transplantation. In TCRdb, the RT-PCR reads were re-called with MiXCR into one record per CDR3 protein. The sample records about a million distinct CDR3 sequences, over 15% being singletons. Sequencing was performed on blood, either unsorted or a sorted T cell fraction (not recorded which). These receptors were taken from a human donor who was either an allogeneic HSCT recipient or a stem cell or donor lymphocyte infusion donor (not recorded which). It is not recorded whose cells these are; they may come from a transplant donor.

The genes are TRBV29-1 and TRBJ2-5; 7 bases match TRBD2. V was pared by 6 bases and J by 2 bases, with 3 bases of the junction left unmatched. The CDR3 is 12 residues long. CDR1 is SQVTM and CDR2 is ANQGSEA in the germline V gene. The CDR3 sequence is CSVRGLQETQYF. CDR3 nucleotides: TGCAGCGTGCGGGGGTTACAAGAGACCCAGTACTTC.

This clonotype came up a few times. The genes are TRBV29-1 and TRBJ1-5; a weak D match, TRBD1 (5 bases). V was pared by 4 bases and J by 11 bases, with 12 bases between. The CDR3 runs to 11 residues. Germline lookup yields CDR1 SQVTM and CDR2 ANQGSEA. DNA of the CDR3: TGCAGCGTTGCCTTGGGGGAGGCCCAGCATTTT. This sequence encodes CSVALGEAQHF.

This chain joins TRBV6-5 and TRBJ1-4, with D unclear. Germline values: CDR1 MNHEY, CDR2 SVGAGI. The CDR3 is 15 amino acids. The V end lost 2 bases, the J end lost 5 bases, and 12 bases lay between the germline ends. The CDR3 loop reads CASSYSRAANEKLFF. CDR3 nucleotides: TGTGCCAGCAGTTACAGCCGGGCAGCCAATGAAAAACTGTTTTTT.

The chain uses TRBV12-3 or TRBV12-4 and TRBJ2-7, with D perhaps TRBD2 (5 bases). V was shortened by 4 bases and J by 2 bases, with 15 bases between the two germline ends. The CDR3 spans 15 residues. For the CDR3, the DNA is TGTGCCAGCAGTTCGACCGGGAAACTAGCCTACGAGCAGTACTTC. Translation gives CASSSTGKLAYEQYF.

This clonotype was seen a few times. This chain uses TRBV5-1 with TRBJ2-2; the D is unclear. V dropped 0 bases and J dropped 3 bases, with 9 bases sitting between them. CDR1 and CDR2 from the germline V gene are SGHRS and YFSETQ. CDR3 length equals 15 residues. CDR3 coding DNA: TGCGCCAGCAGCTTGGTGGTCCCGCACACCGGGGAGCTGTTTTTT. Encoded protein: CASSLVVPHTGELFF.

This sequence joins TRBV5-4 and TRBJ2-5; D remains ambiguous. CDR1 SGHNT and CDR2 YYREEE come from the germline V gene (reference sequence). With 3 bases removed from V and 0 bases from J, the gap between germline ends came to 15 bases. The CDR3 contains 16 residues. CDR3 loop: CASSYPGLKYQETQYF. CDR3 coding DNA: TGTGCCAGCAGCTACCCGGGTCTAAAGTACCAAGAGACCCAGTACTTC.

The sample holds a few counts of this clonotype. The chain couples TRBV12-3 or TRBV12-4 to TRBJ1-1; unclear D gene. The V gene lost 3 bases and the J gene lost 5 bases, with 10 bases spanning the gap. The CDR3 length is 13 residues. Here the CDR3 reads CASSFKFGTEAFF. CDR3 sequence (DNA): TGTGCCAGCAGTTTTAAGTTCGGGACTGAAGCTTTCTTT.

This clonotype has just a few counts. J is TRBJ2-3 and V is TRBV24-1; D call uncertain. V lost 6 bases to trimming and J lost 4 bases, with 10 bases between them. The CDR3 loop spans 13 amino acids. Germline CDR1 and CDR2: KGHDR and SFDVKD. The DNA for the CDR3 is TGTGCCACCAGTTGCCCGATCCCAGATACGCAGTATTTT. Its protein is CATSCPIPDTQYF.

This clonotype has a handful of counts. V is TRBV14 and J is TRBJ2-4; D perhaps matches TRBD1 (5 bases). Deletions cut 2 bases from V and 8 bases from J, with 16 bases between. The germline CDR1 and CDR2 sequences are SGHDN and FVKESK. This CDR3 spans 15 amino acids. As DNA, the CDR3 is TGTGCCAGCAGCCAAACGCCAGGGTACCGGGACATTCAGTACTTC. It specifies CASSQTPGYRDIQYF.

The chain couples TRBV7-3 to TRBJ2-2, with 9 bases aligning to TRBD1. Trimming cost V 2 bases and J 6 bases; bases outside gene matches: 7. Per germline, CDR1 SGHTA and CDR2 FQGTGA. The CDR3 is made up of 16 amino acids. The CDR3 is CASSLLDRGFAGELFF. The CDR3 bases are TGTGCCAGCAGCTTATTAGACAGGGGGTTTGCCGGGGAGCTGTTTTTT. The entire variable domain, with the rest obtained from reference TRBV7-3 and TRBJ2-2, is as follows: GAGVSQTPSNKVTEKGKYVELRCDPISGHTALYWYRQSLGQGPEFLIYFQGTGAADDSGLPNDRFFAVRPEGSVSTLKIQRTERGDSAVYLCASSLLDRGFAGELFFGEGSRLTVL.

This clonotype turned up a few times. The chain links TRBV5-1 to TRBJ1-2; D call uncertain. Germline CDR1 is SGHRS and CDR2 is YFSETQ. The CDR3 spans 12 residues. The V end lost 0 bases, the J end lost 8 bases, and 8 bases lay between the germline ends. DNA of the CDR3: TGCGCCAGCAGCTTGGCCGACGTCGGCTACACCTTC. Amino acid sequence: CASSLADVGYTF.

The CDR3 coding sequence is TGTGCCACCAGTGATCGCCGGGGGGGCCGGGAGACCCAGTACTTC. This translates into CATSDRRGGRETQYF. The chain has TRBV24-1 and TRBJ2-5, with 8 bases identical to TRBD2. V lost 3 bases, J lost 5 bases, and 7 bases stayed unmatched. This CDR3 region has 15 residues. Germline V CDR1 and CDR2: KGHDR, SFDVKD.

The chain combines TRBV29-1 with TRBJ2-1, with D perhaps matching TRBD1 or TRBD2 (5 bases each). V was pared by 3 bases and J by 6 bases, with 12 bases between. Germline V gives CDR1 SQVTM, CDR2 ANQGSEA. This CDR3 is built from 13 residues. The CDR3 is CSVDRDPSNEQFF. Written as DNA, the CDR3 is TGCAGCGTTGATCGGGACCCTTCCAATGAGCAGTTCTTC.

The chain is built from TRBV4-1 and TRBJ2-7; tentative D call: TRBD2 (6 bases). The CDR3 consists of 14 residues. The germline V gene has CDR1 MGHRA and CDR2 YSYEKL. Trimming took 5 bases from V and 0 from J, leaving 11 bases between them. In DNA, the CDR3 is TGCGCCAGCAGCGATAGCGGATTCTCCTACGAGCAGTACTTC. This encodes CASSDSGFSYEQYF.

The chain combines TRBV6-1 with TRBJ1-2, with D uncertain. Deletions cut 7 bases from V and 3 bases from J, with 9 bases between. The CDR3 runs 12 residues. In germline, CDR1 is MNHNS, CDR2 SASEGT. The CDR3 bases are TGTGCCAGCATCCGGTTCGACTATGGCTACACCTTC. As protein: CASIRFDYGYTF.